These 27 T cell receptor beta chains were all obtained from the same sample, sequenced in a study of human thymus T cells (dated by TCRdb to the early 2020s). Libraries came from the immunoSEQ multiplex PCR assay. TCRdb's version of the immuneACCESS table is confined to in-frame rearrangements and falls short of the full clone set. An unresolved V gene accounts for under half of the shortfall where checked; the remainder is of unknown origin. This sample holds 78,000 or so clones; roughly 96% were observed only once. The ten biggest clones cover 0.031% of the sample. Thymus tissue was collected as surgical resects that were removed during corrective cardiac surgery. Sequencing was done on a sample of thymus tissue. The receptors were sampled from a boy under two years old with a congenital heart defect but otherwise immunologically healthy.

This chain uses TRBV6-5 with TRBJ2-3; 10 bases map to TRBD2. V lost 10 bases, J lost 2 bases, and 9 bases stayed unmatched. Per germline, CDR1 MNHEY and CDR2 SVGAGI. The CDR3 length is 15 residues. The CDR3 DNA reads as TGTGCCACCATGATAGCGGGGGGCTACACAGATACGCAGTATTTT. Protein product: CATMIAGGYTDTQYF.

V gene TRBV12-5 combines with J gene TRBJ2-6; the D gene is possibly TRBD1 (7 bases). Germline-derived CDR1 and CDR2 are LGHNT and FRNRAP. Trimming left V 2 bases short and J 3 bases short, with 29 bases between. The CDR3 totals 22 residues. The CDR3 DNA is TGTGCTAGTGGTTTGTCCCCCGGTTTGGAGCAGGGGGGTAGCGATGGGGCCAACGTCCTGACTTTC. Translation gives CASGLSPGLEQGGSDGANVLTF.

V usage is TRBV4-2 and J usage is TRBJ2-1; TRBD2 agrees at 12 bases. In germline, CDR1 is LGHNA, CDR2 YNFKEQ. V shed 3 bases, J shed 5 bases, and the junction held 2 bases outside the gene matches. The CDR3 contains 15 residues. CDR3 nucleotides: TGTGCCAGCAGCCAGAGACTAGCGGGGGACAATGAGCAGTTCTTC. Encoded protein: CASSQRLAGDNEQFF.

The rearrangement uses TRBV5-6 and TRBJ2-2; TRBD1 matches 11 bases. Trimming removed 4 bases from V and 6 bases from J; junction bases left unmatched: 8. Germline V lookup: CDR1 SGHDT, CDR2 YYEEEE. The CDR3 has 16 residues. The CDR3 sequence: CASSPWTGGLSGELFF. CDR3 DNA: TGTGCCAGCAGCCCCTGGACAGGGGGCTTGTCCGGGGAGCTGTTTTTT. Complete variable domain (other parts from reference TRBV5-6 and TRBJ2-2): DAGVTQSPTHLIKTRGQQVTLRCSPKSGHDTVSWYQQALGQGPQFIFQYYEEEERQRGNFPDRFSGHQFPNYSSELNVNALLLGDSALYLCASSPWTGGLSGELFFGEGSRLTVL.

The rearrangement uses TRBV7-8 and TRBJ2-2, with no clear D. Germline CDR1 is SGHVS and CDR2 is FQNEAQ. The CDR3 loop spans 16 amino acids. Trimming took off 1 base at V and 7 bases at J, with 16 bases between the two ends. The CDR3 DNA is TGTGCCAGCAGCTTAGAGGGTCCGTCGTCTAACGGGGAGCTGTTTTTT. Protein product: CASSLEGPSSNGELFF.

The CDR3 sequence: CASSLGWRQLAPNTGELFF. CDR3 sequence (DNA): TGTGCCAGCAGCTTAGGGTGGCGCCAACTAGCGCCAAACACCGGGGAGCTGTTTTTT. V and J are TRBV5-4 and TRBJ2-2, with 7 bases identical to TRBD2. Germline loops: CDR1 SGHNT, CDR2 YYREEE (reference sequence). V shed 2 bases, J shed 2 bases, and the junction held 15 bases outside the gene matches. This CDR3 comprises 19 residues. Complete variable domain (other parts from reference TRBV5-4 and TRBJ2-2): ETGVTQSPTHLIKTRGQQVTLRCSSQSGHNTVSWYQQALGQGPQFIFQYYREEENGRGNFPPRFSGLQFPNYSSELNVNALELDDSALYLCASSLGWRQLAPNTGELFFGEGSRLTVL.

As concerns this clone: This same CDR3 is encoded by further DNA sequences in the sample. The chain has TRBV27 and TRBJ2-2; D is unclear. The CDR3 extends over 13 amino acids. Germline V gene data show CDR1 as MNHEY and CDR2 as SMNVEV (reference sequence). Trimming took 5 bases from V and 8 from J, leaving 12 bases between them. CDR3 bases: TGTGCCAGCAGTCCCCGACGAACTGGGGAGCTGTTTTTT. Amino acid sequence: CASSPRRTGELFF.

J is TRBJ2-7 and V is TRBV5-1; 11 positions agree with TRBD2. Unmatched junction bases numbered 7, after V lost 0 bases and J lost 5 bases. This CDR3 is 16 amino acids long. The V gene's germline CDR1 is SGHRS and CDR2 YFSETQ. CDR3 residues: CASSLGLAGRADEQYF. The CDR3, as DNA: TGCGCCAGCAGCTTGGGACTAGCGGGGCGGGCGGACGAGCAGTACTTC.

DNA for the CDR3: TGTGCCAGCTCCCACCCGACCCTCCGCCCGAGTAGTGAAAAACTGTTTTTT. It encodes CASSHPTLRPSSEKLFF. The rearrangement links TRBV11-2 to TRBJ1-4; D remains ambiguous. The V gene's germline CDR1 is SGHAT and CDR2 FQNNGV. CDR3 size: 17 residues. The germline V and J ends were trimmed by 8 bases and 7 bases, with 26 bases remaining between them.

This chain connects TRBV27 to TRBJ1-1; 12 nucleotides agree with TRBD1. Trimming removed 6 bases from V and 4 bases from J; junction bases left unmatched: 6. CDR3 size: 15 residues. CDR1 and CDR2 (germline): MNHEY, SMNVEV (reference sequence). CDR3 in DNA: TGTGCCAGCAGCCCTGGGACAGGGGGCGGCACTGAAGCTTTCTTT. Amino acid sequence: CASSPGTGGGTEAFF.

The rearrangement joins TRBV11-1 to TRBJ1-2; 8 bases map to TRBD1. The CDR3 consists of 14 residues. The V segment lost 4 bases and the J segment 4 bases; nucleotides outside the gene matches: 5. Germline CDR1 SGHAT, CDR2 FQDESV (reference sequence). The CDR3, as DNA: TGTGCCAGCAGCTGGGGGACAGGCTTCTATGGCTACACCTTC. As protein: CASSWGTGFYGYTF.

This rearrangement joins TRBV2 to TRBJ2-1; a possible D gene is TRBD2 (7 bases). Trimming took 2 bases from V and 7 from J, leaving 15 bases between them. CDR3 length: 15 residues. Per the germline V gene, CDR1 is SNHLY and CDR2 is FYNNEI. DNA of the CDR3: TGTGCCAGCAGTGAATTAACCGAGGGGGGGAATGAGCAGTTCTTC. Its translation is CASSELTEGGNEQFF. Drawing the rest from reference TRBV2 and TRBJ2-1, the complete variable domain is EPEVTQTPSHQVTQMGQEVILRCVPISNHLYFYWYRQILGQKVEFLVSFYNNEISEKSEIFDDQFSVERPDGSNFTLKIRSTKLEDSAMYFCASSELTEGGNEQFFGPGTRLTVL.

The chain employs TRBV6-5 and TRBJ1-4, with D maybe TRBD1 (5 bases). Germline V gene lookup returns CDR1 MNHEY and CDR2 SVGAGI. Trimming took off 5 bases at V and 7 bases at J, with 14 bases between the two ends. The CDR3 runs 14 residues. The CDR3 spells CASSPLGEGEKLFF. The CDR3 DNA reads TGTGCCAGCAGTCCCTTGGGGGAGGGTGAAAAACTGTTTTTT.

The genes are TRBV27 and TRBJ2-2; D unresolved. CDR3 length: 15 amino acids. Germline lookup yields CDR1 MNHEY and CDR2 SMNVEV (reference sequence). Trimming pared 3 bases from V and 1 base from J, leaving 9 bases between. The CDR3 here is CASSFAVENTGELFF. CDR3 in DNA: TGTGCCAGCAGTTTCGCAGTCGAGAACACCGGGGAGCTGTTTTTT.

The chain couples TRBV14 to TRBJ1-6, with TRBD1 identical over 8 bases. The CDR3 length is 16 residues. V gave up 0 bases and J gave up 5 bases; unmatched junction bases: 3. Germline V gene sequence: CDR1 SGHDN, CDR2 FVKESK. CDR3 DNA: TGTGCCAGCAGCCAAGACCAGGGGGCGAATAATTCACCCCTCCACTTT. Translated: CASSQDQGANNSPLHF. The full variable domain, with the rest looked up from reference TRBV14 and TRBJ1-6, is EAGVTQFPSHSVIEKGQTVTLRCDPISGHDNLYWYRRVMGKEIKFLLHFVKESKQDESGMPNNRFLAERTGGTYSTLKVQPAELEDSGVYFCASSQDQGANNSPLHFGNGTRLTVT.

This chain joins TRBV9 and TRBJ2-2; no definite D call. V lost 6 bases and J 7 bases, leaving 10 bases between the germline ends. Germline CDR1 and CDR2: SGDLS and YYNGEE. The CDR3 contains 12 residues. In DNA form, the CDR3 reads TGTGCCAGCACCAATAAGGTCGGGGAGCTGTTTTTT. Amino acid sequence: CASTNKVGELFF.

The chain carries TRBV10-3 and TRBJ1-1; D gene uncertain. The CDR3 is made up of 18 amino acids. Trimming removed 0 bases from V and 0 bases from J, with 17 bases in between. Germline assignment: CDR1 ENHRY and CDR2 SYGVKD. The CDR3 spells CAISESSLKEFMNTEAFF. CDR3 DNA sequence: TGTGCCATCAGTGAGTCGTCCCTTAAAGAATTTATGAACACTGAAGCTTTCTTT.

The chain couples TRBV19 to TRBJ2-5; D assignment may be TRBD1 or TRBD2 (5 bases each). Germline assignment: CDR1 LNHDA and CDR2 SQIVND (reference sequence). V lost 7 bases and J 4 bases, leaving 10 bases between the germline ends. This CDR3 has 12 residues. CDR3 nucleotide sequence: TGTGCCAGTAAGCAGGGAGCAGAGACCCAGTACTTC. This codes for CASKQGAETQYF.

This clone has only one observation. The chain carries TRBV27 and TRBJ1-5; 7 nucleotides align to TRBD1. This CDR3 has 17 residues. V lost 5 bases and J lost 0; bases outside the gene matches: 10. The germline CDR1 and CDR2 sequences are MNHEY and SMNVEV (reference sequence). The CDR3 loop reads CASSQTGQLYSNQPQHF. CDR3 DNA: TGTGCCAGCAGTCAAACGGGACAGCTTTATAGCAATCAGCCCCAGCATTTT.

The chain recombines TRBV5-5 with TRBJ2-7, with D uncertain. The CDR3 totals 16 residues. Deletions cut 0 bases from V and 1 base from J, with 14 bases between. Germline V gene sequence: CDR1 SGHKS, CDR2 YYEKEE (reference sequence). The DNA for the CDR3 is TGTGCCAGCAGCTTGGTCAGGCGTGTGACGTCCTACGAGCAGTACTTC. Translated, it gives CASSLVRRVTSYEQYF. The whole variable domain, filled in from reference TRBV5-5 and TRBJ2-7, reads DAGVTQSPTHLIKTRGQQVTLRCSPISGHKSVSWYQQVLGQGPQFIFQYYEKEERGRGNFPDRFSARQFPNYSSELNVNALLLGDSALYLCASSLVRRVTSYEQYFGPGTRLTVT.

The CDR3: CASRRILAKNIQYF. In nucleotides, the CDR3 is TGTGCCAGCAGACGAATTCTAGCCAAAAACATTCAGTACTTC. The rearrangement links TRBV6-6 to TRBJ2-4, with no clear D. The CDR3 is 14 amino acids. V lost 6 bases and J lost 0, with 9 bases in between. The germline CDR1 and CDR2 sequences are MNHNY and SVGAGI (reference sequence).

The V gene is TRBV6-1, the J gene TRBJ2-2, with D maybe TRBD2 (6 bases). Germline V gene lookup returns CDR1 MNHNS and CDR2 SASEGT. The CDR3 loop spans 15 amino acids. Trimming removed 4 bases at V and 6 bases at J, with 15 bases between. The CDR3 sequence is CASSAREIVAGELFF. As DNA, the CDR3 is TGTGCCAGCAGTGCACGGGAGATCGTAGCCGGGGAGCTGTTTTTT.

V is TRBV11-2 and J is TRBJ2-1; D may be TRBD2 (6 bases). This CDR3 is 15 amino acids long. Germline CDR1 and CDR2: SGHAT and FQNNGV. V lost 0 bases and J lost 3, with 9 bases in between. CDR3 sequence: CASSLERGFYNEQFF. The CDR3 DNA reads as TGTGCCAGCAGCTTAGAGCGGGGCTTCTACAATGAGCAGTTCTTC.

The CDR3, as DNA: TGTGCCAGCACCCAGGACAGGGTTAAAAAAGGGGCTAATGAAAAACTGTTTTTT. This codes for CASTQDRVKKGANEKLFF. This rearrangement joins TRBV18 to TRBJ1-4; 8 bases are shared with TRBD1. The CDR3 has 18 residues. V shed 8 bases, J shed 3 bases, and the junction held 17 bases outside the gene matches. Germline V gene lookup returns CDR1 KGHSH and CDR2 LQKENI.

The rearrangement joins TRBV6-1 to TRBJ2-7, with 8 positions matching TRBD2. V lost 2 bases and J lost 4; bases outside the gene matches: 10. The CDR3 length is 16 residues. CDR1 is MNHNS and CDR2 is SASEGT in the germline V gene. CDR3 DNA sequence: TGTGCCAGCAGTGAAAACTGGCCTAGCGGGCCTTACGAGCAGTACTTC. Translated: CASSENWPSGPYEQYF.

V usage is TRBV14 and J usage is TRBJ1-4; D is possibly TRBD1 (6 bases). The germline CDR1 and CDR2 sequences are SGHDN and FVKESK. V shed 5 bases and J shed 4 bases, with 14 bases lying between them. The CDR3 extends over 15 amino acids. The CDR3 is CASSEQGWNNEKLFF. The CDR3 DNA sequence: TGTGCCAGCAGCGAACAGGGCTGGAATAATGAAAAACTGTTTTTT.

The V call is TRBV11-2, the J call TRBJ2-1; 9 bases are shared with TRBD2. J lost 6 bases, V lost 4 bases, and 10 bases had no gene match. This CDR3 spans 16 amino acids. The germline V gene has CDR1 SGHAT and CDR2 FQNNGV. CDR3 in DNA: TGTGCCAGCAGCTACCGTCTTAGCGGGAGAGGCAATGAGCAGTTCTTC. Translated: CASSYRLSGRGNEQFF. Using reference TRBV11-2 and TRBJ2-1 for the parts outside the CDR3, the full variable domain is EAGVAQSPRYKIIEKRQSVAFWCNPISGHATLYWYQQILGQGPKLLIQFQNNGVVDDSQLPKDRFSAERLKGVDSTLKIQPAKLEDSAVYLCASSYRLSGRGNEQFFGPGTRLTVL.